The 19 T cell receptor beta chains below were found in one sample sequenced in a study of shared clonotypes between healthy human individuals. Some clones are missing from TCRdb's copy, which holds only in-frame ones; the method was immunoSEQ multiplex PCR. The sample includes 2 million to 3 million clones, about 92% seen only once; the top ten take under 0.15%. The sequencing input was naive CD4+ T cells sorted from blood. Subset of the sample: CD45RA+ positively selected. The receptors here all came from a man between 18 and 35 years old in good health.

This CDR3 reads CASSENRIFYGYTF. CDR3 coding DNA: TGTGCCAGCAGTGAAAATCGGATTTTCTATGGCTACACCTTC. V and J are TRBV2 and TRBJ1-2; no firm D call. Trimming removed 2 bases at V and 4 bases at J, with 11 bases between. The CDR3 extends over 14 amino acids. The germline gives CDR1 SNHLY, CDR2 FYNNEI.

This clone was seen just once. This sequence joins TRBV5-1 and TRBJ1-1; D perhaps matches TRBD1 (6 bases). Germline loops: CDR1 SGHRS, CDR2 YFSETQ. This CDR3 contains 15 residues. Trimming left V 3 bases short and J 1 base short, with 13 bases between. CDR3 residues: CASSSGRGWNTEAFF. The CDR3 nucleotides read TGCGCCAGCAGCTCAGGCAGGGGCTGGAACACTGAAGCTTTCTTT.

This clone has only one observation. This chain uses TRBV4-3 with TRBJ2-1; D perhaps matches TRBD1 (6 bases). V dropped 1 base and J dropped 6 bases, with 13 bases sitting between them. Germline V lookup: CDR1 LGHNA, CDR2 YSLEER. This CDR3 is 15 amino acids long. The CDR3 loop is CASSQGTVRGNEQFF. The CDR3 nucleotides are TGCGCCAGCAGCCAAGGGACAGTCAGGGGCAATGAGCAGTTCTTC.

This clone was found a few times. J is TRBJ1-1 and V is TRBV2; 8 bases map to TRBD1. Trimming at V came to 8 bases and at J to 0 bases, leaving 5 bases not matched to a gene. The CDR3 runs 14 residues. Germline values: CDR1 SNHLY, CDR2 FYNNEI. This CDR3 reads CASGRTGMNTEAFF. CDR3 bases: TGTGCCAGCGGACGGACAGGGATGAACACTGAAGCTTTCTTT.

The V and J genes are TRBV7-2 and TRBJ2-7; D gene ambiguous. V gave up 5 bases and J gave up 6 bases, with 14 bases separating them. Per the germline V gene, CDR1 is SGHTA and CDR2 is FQGNSA. This CDR3 is built from 13 residues. Written as DNA, the CDR3 is TGTGCCAGCAGCCTAGAGTTCCCGTCCGAGCAGTACTTC. Protein: CASSLEFPSEQYF. The variable domain in full, with the rest retrieved from reference TRBV7-2 and TRBJ2-7, is GAGVSQSPSNKVTEKGKDVELRCDPISGHTALYWYRQSLGQGLEFLIYFQGNSAPDKSGLPSDRFSAERTGGSVSTLTIQRTQQEDSAVYLCASSLEFPSEQYFGPGTRLTVT.

This clone was seen just once. The chain has TRBV21-1 and TRBJ1-2; TRBD1 reflects the table's D call only, with no check against the DNA. TRBV21-1 is reported as a pseudogene. This CDR3 comprises 15 residues. CDR3 DNA: TGTGCCAGCAGCCCCAGCCCGGGACAGGGGTTAGGCTACACCTTC. Translation: CASSPSPGQGLGYTF.

Concerning this clone itself: Other DNA sequences within the sample encode an identical CDR3. The chain is built from TRBV19 and TRBJ1-2; D is possibly TRBD1 (6 bases). This CDR3 is built from 14 residues. CDR1 and CDR2 (germline): LNHDA, SQIVND (reference sequence). V was clipped by 0 bases and J by 2 bases, with 7 bases between them. The CDR3 region is CASSIETGNYGYTF. CDR3 DNA: TGTGCCAGTAGTATAGAAACAGGGAACTATGGCTACACCTTC.

The chain is built from TRBV19 and TRBJ2-7; 8 bases align to TRBD1. From germline, CDR1 is LNHDA and CDR2 SQIVND (reference sequence). V gave up 6 bases and J gave up 2 bases; unmatched junction bases: 6. The CDR3 is made up of 14 amino acids. CDR3 coding DNA: TGTGCCAGTAGCGTAACAGGGGGTACCTACGAGCAGTACTTC. It specifies CASSVTGGTYEQYF.

The J gene is TRBJ2-2, the V gene TRBV18; a weak D match, TRBD1 (5 bases). This CDR3 has 15 residues. The ends were cut back, 3 bases at V and 6 bases at J, with 14 bases in the middle. Germline V lookup: CDR1 KGHSH, CDR2 LQKENI. The CDR3 region has the DNA TGTGCCAGCTCACCGGACCGCAGGGAATCCGGGGAGCTGTTTTTT. It yields the protein CASSPDRRESGELFF.

CDR3 loop: CASSPGLRTDTQYF. CDR3 in DNA: TGCGCCAGCAGCCCGGGACTACGCACAGATACGCAGTATTTT. This chain links TRBV4-1 with TRBJ2-3, with TRBD2 matching 7 bases. Germline assignment: CDR1 MGHRA and CDR2 YSYEKL. The CDR3 spans 14 residues. J gave up 1 base and V 4 bases, and 2 bases lay outside the gene matches.

The chain joins TRBV7-8 to TRBJ1-2, with D hard to call. The CDR3 is made up of 15 amino acids. The germline V gene encodes CDR1 SGHVS and CDR2 FQNEAQ. Trimming removed 4 bases from V and 4 bases from J, with 16 bases in between. DNA of the CDR3: TGTGCCAGCAGCTCCCTAAAAGACAAGCCCTATGGCTACACCTTC. Its protein product is CASSSLKDKPYGYTF.

The chain is built from TRBV10-3 and TRBJ1-1; D perhaps matches TRBD1 (6 bases). V was cut by 6 bases and J by 3 bases, with 17 bases left in between. The CDR3 is 15 residues long. Germline V gene sequence: CDR1 ENHRY, CDR2 SYGVKD. The CDR3 sequence: CAISPLEGGDTEAFF. The CDR3 DNA follows: TGTGCCATCAGCCCATTGGAAGGGGGAGACACTGAAGCTTTCTTT.

The V gene is TRBV5-1, the J gene TRBJ2-3, with 7 bases matching TRBD2. This CDR3 has 16 amino acids. CDR1 and CDR2 from the germline V gene are SGHRS and YFSETQ. V was clipped by 3 bases and J by 4 bases; unmatched bases: 11. The CDR3 nucleotides are TGCGCCAGCAGCTCCGCCGGGATTCGGGGGGCAGATACGCAGTATTTT. This translates into CASSSAGIRGADTQYF.

The genes are TRBV30 and TRBJ1-2; D is perhaps TRBD1 (6 bases). The germline V gene has CDR1 GTSNPN and CDR2 SVGIG (reference sequence). The V end was cut by 3 bases, the J end by 3 bases, with 14 bases between. The length of the CDR3 is 14 residues. The CDR3 DNA reads as TGTGCCTGGAGCCGGGGGGCTTTGGACTATGGCTACACCTTC. It specifies CAWSRGALDYGYTF.

The V and J genes are TRBV5-4 and TRBJ2-6, with D possibly being TRBD1 or TRBD2 (5 bases each). CDR1 and CDR2 (germline): SGHNT, YYREEE (reference sequence). Deletions cut 8 bases from V and 2 bases from J, with 20 bases between. The CDR3 is 17 amino acids. Here the CDR3 reads CASTPQGRGPGANVLTF. The DNA of the CDR3 is TGTGCCAGTACACCCCAGGGTCGGGGACCTGGGGCCAACGTCCTGACTTTC.

The chain uses TRBV6-1 and TRBJ2-1; the match to TRBD2 covers 12 bases. The germline V gene has CDR1 MNHNS and CDR2 SASEGT. The CDR3 has 16 amino acids. V shed 4 bases and J 5 bases; nucleotides not matched to a gene: 6. DNA for the CDR3: TGTGCCAGCAGTGCGACTAGCGGGAGTGGTCACAATGAGCAGTTCTTC. Translation: CASSATSGSGHNEQFF.

The rearrangement links TRBV5-1 to TRBJ2-2; 8 bases match TRBD1. The CDR3 sequence is 17 residues long. After removal of 3 bases from V and 2 bases from J, the junction contained 9 bases not matched to a gene. CDR1 SGHRS and CDR2 YFSETQ come from the germline V gene. CDR3 sequence (DNA): TGCGCCAGCAGCTCACCGACAGGGGCCACAAACACCGGGGAGCTGTTTTTT. Translation gives CASSSPTGATNTGELFF.

V is TRBV7-9 and J is TRBJ1-4, with TRBD1 matching over 10 bases. V dropped 5 bases and J dropped 3; count of bases not matched to a gene: 3. The CDR3 is 15 residues long. Germline lookup yields CDR1 SEHNR and CDR2 FQNEAQ (reference sequence). CDR3 residues: CASSRGTGANEKLFF. The CDR3 region has the DNA TGTGCCAGCAGCCGGGGGACAGGGGCTAATGAAAAACTGTTTTTT.

The chain is built from TRBV11-3 and TRBJ2-3; a possible D gene is TRBD2 (6 bases). The CDR3 consists of 17 residues. The V and J ends lost 2 bases and 0 bases respectively, with 15 bases between them. CDR1 and CDR2 (germline): SGHNT, YENEEA. The CDR3 DNA reads as TGTGCCAGCAGCTTAAGCTCCCTAGCGACCAGCACAGATACGCAGTATTTT. Its translation: CASSLSSLATSTDTQYF.